The 8 T cell receptor beta chains given below trace back to one sample, sequenced in a study of blood T cell repertoires in COVID-19. The repertoire was sequenced with immunoSEQ multiplex PCR; TCRdb's copy has only in-frame clones and lacks some. Here the sample spans 150,000 to 200,000 clones, roughly 86% being singletons. The sequencing sample was made of peripheral blood. The receptors shown here come from a man aged 70-80 years with acute or convalescent COVID-19.

The chain employs TRBV4-1 and TRBJ2-1, with 8 positions matching TRBD2. The V segment lost 2 bases and the J segment 0 bases; nucleotides outside the gene matches: 3. The CDR3 sequence is 16 residues long. Germline V gives CDR1 MGHRA, CDR2 YSYEKL. CDR3 protein: CASSQPSGSSYNEQFF. CDR3 in DNA: TGCGCCAGCAGCCAACCCAGCGGGAGCTCCTACAATGAGCAGTTCTTC.

This chain uses TRBV21-1 with TRBJ2-7; the table's D call of TRBD1 was not tested on the DNA. TRBV21-1 is listed as a pseudogene. The CDR3 spans 15 residues. The chain's CDR3 is CASSKRDGTAYEQYF. The CDR3 coding sequence is TGTGCCAGCAGCAAACGGGACGGGACAGCCTACGAGCAGTACTTC.

This chain joins TRBV2 and TRBJ1-2; the D is unclear. The CDR3 loop spans 15 amino acids. V shed 2 bases and J shed 4 bases, with 14 bases lying between them. In germline, CDR1 is SNHLY, CDR2 FYNNEI. CDR3 sequence (DNA): TGTGCCAGCAGTGAAATAGCGGGCAGGAGCTATGGCTACACCTTC. This codes for CASSEIAGRSYGYTF.

This CDR3 reads CASSLTGDSGELFF. The CDR3 region has the DNA TGTGCCAGCAGCCTGACAGGGGATAGCGGGGAGCTGTTTTTT. The V call is TRBV3-1 (or the pseudogene TRBV3-2), the J call TRBJ2-2, with 8 bases matching TRBD1. This CDR3 is built from 14 residues. The germline CDR1 and CDR2 sequences are LGHDT and YNNKEL (reference sequence). The V and J ends lost 4 bases and 7 bases, in that order; junction bases with no gene match: 5.

The chain carries TRBV2 and TRBJ2-4; 8 bases agree with TRBD1. The CDR3 runs 17 residues. The germline gives CDR1 SNHLY, CDR2 FYNNEI. Trimming at V came to 8 bases and at J to 3 bases, leaving 15 bases not matched to a gene. The CDR3 nucleotides are TGTGCCAGCTTCCAGGGGGCCACCGGGGCGGACAAAAACATTCAGTACTTC. The encoded protein is CASFQGATGADKNIQYF.

The chain carries TRBV27 and TRBJ1-2, with D perhaps matching TRBD1 (5 bases). Between the trimmed V and J ends, which lost 3 bases and 5 bases, there was a span of 13 bases. The CDR3 extends over 14 amino acids. The germline V gene has CDR1 MNHEY and CDR2 SMNVEV (reference sequence). CDR3 region: CASSFWGESYGYTF. In nucleotides, the CDR3 is TGTGCCAGCAGTTTTTGGGGGGAAAGTTATGGCTACACCTTC.

The chain joins TRBV15 to TRBJ2-7; 8 bases align to TRBD1. J was trimmed by 1 base and V by 0 bases; bases with no gene match: 2. This CDR3 region has 15 residues. Germline-derived CDR1 and CDR2 are LNHNV and YYDKDF (reference sequence). The CDR3 nucleotides are TGTGCCACCAGCAGAGATACAGGGGGATCCTACGAGCAGTACTTC. Its translation is CATSRDTGGSYEQYF.

The chain combines TRBV28 with TRBJ1-1, with unresolved D. With 2 bases removed from V and 3 bases from J, the gap between germline ends came to 10 bases. The CDR3 length is 14 residues. Germline V CDR1 and CDR2: MDHEN, SYDVKM. In nucleotides, the CDR3 is TGTGCCAGCAGTTTAGGGCAGACCTACACTGAAGCTTTCTTT. It encodes CASSLGQTYTEAFF.